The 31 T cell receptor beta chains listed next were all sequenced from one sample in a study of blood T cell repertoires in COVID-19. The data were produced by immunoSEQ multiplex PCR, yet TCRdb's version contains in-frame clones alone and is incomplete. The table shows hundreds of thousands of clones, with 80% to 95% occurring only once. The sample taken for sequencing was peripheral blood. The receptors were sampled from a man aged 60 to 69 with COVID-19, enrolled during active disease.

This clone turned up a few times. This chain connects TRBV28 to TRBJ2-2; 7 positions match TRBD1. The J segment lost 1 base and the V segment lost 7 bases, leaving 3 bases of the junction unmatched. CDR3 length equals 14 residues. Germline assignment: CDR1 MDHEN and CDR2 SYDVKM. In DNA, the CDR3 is TGTGCCAGCACTTCAGGGGGGAACACCGGGGAGCTGTTTTTT. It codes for CASTSGGNTGELFF.

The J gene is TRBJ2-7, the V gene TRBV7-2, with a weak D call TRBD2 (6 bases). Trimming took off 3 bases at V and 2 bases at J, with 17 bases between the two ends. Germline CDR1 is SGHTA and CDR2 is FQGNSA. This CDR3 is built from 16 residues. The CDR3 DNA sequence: TGTGCCAGCAGCTTGGGGTTTGCGGGATCTACCTACGAGCAGTACTTC. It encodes CASSLGFAGSTYEQYF.

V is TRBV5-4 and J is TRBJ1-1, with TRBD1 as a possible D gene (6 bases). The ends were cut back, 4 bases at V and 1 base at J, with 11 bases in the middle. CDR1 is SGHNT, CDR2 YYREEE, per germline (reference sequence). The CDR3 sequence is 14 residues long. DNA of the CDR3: TGTGCCAGCAGCCGACAGGATCGGAACACTGAAGCTTTCTTT. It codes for CASSRQDRNTEAFF. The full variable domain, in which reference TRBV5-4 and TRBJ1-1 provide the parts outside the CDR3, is ETGVTQSPTHLIKTRGQQVTLRCSSQSGHNTVSWYQQALGQGPQFIFQYYREEENGRGNFPPRFSGLQFPNYSSELNVNALELDDSALYLCASSRQDRNTEAFFGQGTRLTVV.

The CDR3 coding sequence is TGCGCCAGCAGCTCAAACGCGGGTGTCAATTCACCCCTCCACTTT. Protein product: CASSSNAGVNSPLHF. The V call is TRBV5-1, the J call TRBJ1-6; D unclear. Germline V CDR1 and CDR2: SGHRS, YFSETQ. CDR3 length equals 15 residues. V was clipped by 3 bases and J by 7 bases, with 14 bases between them.

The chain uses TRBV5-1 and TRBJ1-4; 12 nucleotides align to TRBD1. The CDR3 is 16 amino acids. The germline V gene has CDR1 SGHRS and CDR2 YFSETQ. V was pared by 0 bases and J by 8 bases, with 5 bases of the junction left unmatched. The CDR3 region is CASSLAPGQGAEKLFF. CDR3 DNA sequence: TGCGCCAGCAGCTTGGCCCCGGGACAGGGGGCGGAAAAACTGTTTTTT.

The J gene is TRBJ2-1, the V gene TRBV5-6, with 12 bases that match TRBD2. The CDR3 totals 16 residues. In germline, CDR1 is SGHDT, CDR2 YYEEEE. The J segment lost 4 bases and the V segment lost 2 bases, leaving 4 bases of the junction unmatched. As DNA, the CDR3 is TGTGCCAGCAGCTTCGACCTAGCGGGAGGGTACAATGAGCAGTTCTTC. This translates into CASSFDLAGGYNEQFF.

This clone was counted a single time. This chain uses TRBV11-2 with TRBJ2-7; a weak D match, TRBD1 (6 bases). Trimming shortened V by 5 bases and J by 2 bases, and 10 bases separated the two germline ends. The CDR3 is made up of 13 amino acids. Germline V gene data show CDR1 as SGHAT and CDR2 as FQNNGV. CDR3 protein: CASSRDNPYEQYF. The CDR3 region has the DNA TGTGCCAGCAGCCGGGACAACCCCTACGAGCAGTACTTC.

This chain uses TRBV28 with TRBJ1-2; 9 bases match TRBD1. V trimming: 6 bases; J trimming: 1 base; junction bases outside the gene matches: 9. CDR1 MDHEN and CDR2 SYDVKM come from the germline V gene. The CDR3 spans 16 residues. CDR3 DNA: TGTGCCAGCAGCTCACCCCGACAGGGGGGTAACTATGGCTACACCTTC. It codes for CASSSPRQGGNYGYTF.

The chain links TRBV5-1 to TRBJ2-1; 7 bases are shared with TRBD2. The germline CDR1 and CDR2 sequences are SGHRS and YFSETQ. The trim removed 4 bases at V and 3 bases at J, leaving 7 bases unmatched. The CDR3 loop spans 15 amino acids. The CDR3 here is CASSLSGNDYNEQFF. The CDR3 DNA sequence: TGCGCCAGCAGCCTAAGCGGGAATGACTACAATGAGCAGTTCTTC.

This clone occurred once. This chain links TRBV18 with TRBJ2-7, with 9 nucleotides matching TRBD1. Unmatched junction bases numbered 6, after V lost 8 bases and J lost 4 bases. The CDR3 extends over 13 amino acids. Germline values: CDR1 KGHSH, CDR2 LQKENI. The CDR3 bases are TGTGCCAGCCTACAGGGGGCGCCTTACGAGCAGTACTTC. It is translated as CASLQGAPYEQYF.

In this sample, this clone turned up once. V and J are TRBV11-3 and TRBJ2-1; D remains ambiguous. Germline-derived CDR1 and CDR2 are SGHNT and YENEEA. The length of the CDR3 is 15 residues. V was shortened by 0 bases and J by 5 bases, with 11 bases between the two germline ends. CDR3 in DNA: TGTGCCAGCAGCTTAGATACCCCGCCTAACAATGAGCAGTTCTTC. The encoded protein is CASSLDTPPNNEQFF.

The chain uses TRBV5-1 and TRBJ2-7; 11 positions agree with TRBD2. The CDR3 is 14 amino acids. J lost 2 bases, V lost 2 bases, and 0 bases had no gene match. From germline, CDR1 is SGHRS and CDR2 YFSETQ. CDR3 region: CASSFSGGAYEQYF. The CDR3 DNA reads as TGCGCCAGCAGCTTTAGCGGGGGGGCCTACGAGCAGTACTTC.

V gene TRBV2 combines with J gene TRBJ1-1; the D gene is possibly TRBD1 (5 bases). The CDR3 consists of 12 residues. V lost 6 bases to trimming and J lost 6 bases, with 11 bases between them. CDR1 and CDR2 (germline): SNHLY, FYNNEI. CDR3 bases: TGTGCCAGCAGACCAGGGTTCGCTGAAGCTTTCTTT. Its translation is CASRPGFAEAFF.

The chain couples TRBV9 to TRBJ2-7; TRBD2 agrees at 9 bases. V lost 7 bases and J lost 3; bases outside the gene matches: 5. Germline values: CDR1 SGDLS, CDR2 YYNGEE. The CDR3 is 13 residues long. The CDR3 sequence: CASGTSLDYEQYF. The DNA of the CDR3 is TGTGCCAGCGGGACTAGCCTGGACTACGAGCAGTACTTC.

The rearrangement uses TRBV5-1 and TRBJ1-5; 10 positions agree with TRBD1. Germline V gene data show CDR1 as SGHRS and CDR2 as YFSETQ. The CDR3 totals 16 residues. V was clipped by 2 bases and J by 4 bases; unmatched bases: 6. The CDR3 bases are TGCGCCAGCAGCTTATCCGGGACAGGGGCAAATCAGCCCCAGCATTTT. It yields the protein CASSLSGTGANQPQHF.

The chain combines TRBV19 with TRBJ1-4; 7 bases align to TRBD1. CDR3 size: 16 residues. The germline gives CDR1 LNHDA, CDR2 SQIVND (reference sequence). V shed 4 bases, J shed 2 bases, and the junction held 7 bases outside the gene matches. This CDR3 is CASSTRQGATNEKLFF. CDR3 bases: TGTGCCAGTAGTACCCGACAGGGAGCGACTAATGAAAAACTGTTTTTT.

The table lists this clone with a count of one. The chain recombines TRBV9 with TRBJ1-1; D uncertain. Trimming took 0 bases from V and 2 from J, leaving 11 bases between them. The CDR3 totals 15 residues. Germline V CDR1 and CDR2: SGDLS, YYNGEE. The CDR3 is CASSVEPQENTEAFF. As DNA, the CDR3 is TGTGCCAGCAGCGTAGAGCCCCAGGAAAACACTGAAGCTTTCTTT.

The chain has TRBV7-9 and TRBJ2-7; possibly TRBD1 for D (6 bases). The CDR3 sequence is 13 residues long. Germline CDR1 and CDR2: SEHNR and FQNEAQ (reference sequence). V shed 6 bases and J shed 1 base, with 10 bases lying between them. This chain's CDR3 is CASSRTASYEQYF. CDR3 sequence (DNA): TGTGCCAGCAGTCGGACAGCTTCCTACGAGCAGTACTTC. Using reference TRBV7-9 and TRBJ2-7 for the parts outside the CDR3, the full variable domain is DTGVSQNPRHKITKRGQNVTFRCDPISEHNRLYWYRQTLGQGPEFLTYFQNEAQLEKSRLLSDRFSAERPKGSFSTLEIQRTEQGDSAMYLCASSRTASYEQYFGPGTRLTVT.

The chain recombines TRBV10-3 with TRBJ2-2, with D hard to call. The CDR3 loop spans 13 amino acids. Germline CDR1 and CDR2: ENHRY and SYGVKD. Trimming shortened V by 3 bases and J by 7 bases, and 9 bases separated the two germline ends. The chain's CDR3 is CAISDVSGGELFF. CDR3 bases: TGTGCCATCAGTGACGTCTCCGGCGGGGAGCTGTTTTTT.

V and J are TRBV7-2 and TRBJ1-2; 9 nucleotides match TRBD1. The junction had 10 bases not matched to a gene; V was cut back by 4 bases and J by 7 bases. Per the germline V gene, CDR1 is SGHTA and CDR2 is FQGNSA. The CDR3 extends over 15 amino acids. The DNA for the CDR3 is TGTGCCAGCAGCTCATTCCGGACAGGGGAGGGTGGCTACACCTTC. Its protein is CASSSFRTGEGGYTF.

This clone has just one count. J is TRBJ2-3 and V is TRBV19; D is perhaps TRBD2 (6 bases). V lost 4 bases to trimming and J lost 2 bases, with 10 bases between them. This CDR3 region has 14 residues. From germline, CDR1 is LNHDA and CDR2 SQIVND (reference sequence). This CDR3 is CASSTGGFTDTQYF. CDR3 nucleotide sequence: TGTGCCAGTAGTACCGGGGGTTTCACAGATACGCAGTATTTT.

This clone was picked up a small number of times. Here the CDR3 reads CASSLQNSGLNTGELFF. CDR3 DNA sequence: TGTGCCAGCAGCTTACAAAATAGCGGGCTTAACACCGGGGAGCTGTTTTTT. V gene TRBV7-8 combines with J gene TRBJ2-2; 7 bases agree with TRBD2. CDR3 size: 17 residues. V trimming: 2 bases; J trimming: 2 bases; junction bases outside the gene matches: 8. Germline CDR1 SGHVS, CDR2 FQNEAQ.

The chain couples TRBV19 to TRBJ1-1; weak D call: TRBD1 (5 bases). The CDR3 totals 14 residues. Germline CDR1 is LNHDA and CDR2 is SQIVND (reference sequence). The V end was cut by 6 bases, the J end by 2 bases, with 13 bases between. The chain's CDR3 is CASSKSGINTEAFF. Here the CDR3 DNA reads TGTGCCAGTAGCAAGTCAGGGATAAACACTGAAGCTTTCTTT.

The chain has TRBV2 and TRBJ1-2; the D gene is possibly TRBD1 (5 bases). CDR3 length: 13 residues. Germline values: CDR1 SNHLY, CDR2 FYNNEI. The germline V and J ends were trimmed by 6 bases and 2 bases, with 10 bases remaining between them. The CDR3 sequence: CASRFRENYGYTF. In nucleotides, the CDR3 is TGTGCCAGCAGATTCAGGGAAAACTATGGCTACACCTTC.

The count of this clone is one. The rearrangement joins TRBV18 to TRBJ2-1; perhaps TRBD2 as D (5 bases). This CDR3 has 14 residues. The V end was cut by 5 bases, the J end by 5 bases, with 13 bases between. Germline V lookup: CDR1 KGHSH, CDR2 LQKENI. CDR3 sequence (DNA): TGTGCCAGCTCAGTCTCGGGGTTGAACAATGAGCAGTTCTTC. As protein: CASSVSGLNNEQFF.

CDR3 sequence reads: CASSRGGLSYGYTF. The CDR3 DNA is TGTGCCAGCAGTCGAGGGGGCTTGTCCTATGGCTACACCTTC. The J gene is TRBJ1-2, the V gene TRBV6-2 or TRBV6-3; TRBD1 agrees at 7 bases. Germline V CDR1 and CDR2: MNHEY, SVGEGT. The V segment lost 5 bases and the J segment 4 bases; nucleotides outside the gene matches: 7. The CDR3 length is 14 residues.

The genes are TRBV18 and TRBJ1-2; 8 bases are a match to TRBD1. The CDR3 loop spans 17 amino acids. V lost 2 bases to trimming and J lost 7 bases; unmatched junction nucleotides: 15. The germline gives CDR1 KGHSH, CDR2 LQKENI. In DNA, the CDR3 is TGTGCCAGCTCACCAAATTTGATAGACAGGGGAGGTTTTGGCTACACCTTC. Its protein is CASSPNLIDRGGFGYTF. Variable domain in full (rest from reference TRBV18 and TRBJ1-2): NAGVMQNPRHLVRRRGQEARLRCSPMKGHSHVYWYRQLPEEGLKFMVYLQKENIIDESGMPKERFSAEFPKEGPSILRIQQVVRGDSAAYFCASSPNLIDRGGFGYTFGSGTRLTVV.

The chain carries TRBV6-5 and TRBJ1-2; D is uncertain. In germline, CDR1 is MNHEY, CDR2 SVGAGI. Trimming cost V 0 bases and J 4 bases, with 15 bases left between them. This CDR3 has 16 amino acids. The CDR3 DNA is TGTGCCAGCAGTTACTCGAGGGTTGGTGCCGGCTATGGCTACACCTTC. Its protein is CASSYSRVGAGYGYTF.

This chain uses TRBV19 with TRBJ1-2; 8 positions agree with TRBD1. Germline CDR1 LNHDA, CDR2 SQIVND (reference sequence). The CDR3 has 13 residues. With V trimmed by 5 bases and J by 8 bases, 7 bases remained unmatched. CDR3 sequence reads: CASSLQGARGYTF. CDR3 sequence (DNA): TGTGCCAGTAGTCTTCAGGGGGCGCGAGGCTACACCTTC.

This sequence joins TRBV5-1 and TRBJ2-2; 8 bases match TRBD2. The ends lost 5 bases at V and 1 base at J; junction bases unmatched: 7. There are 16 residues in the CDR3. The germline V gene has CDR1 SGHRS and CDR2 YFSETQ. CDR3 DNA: TGCGCCAGCAGTAAAGCGGGGGTGGTGAACACCGGGGAGCTGTTTTTT. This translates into CASSKAGVVNTGELFF.

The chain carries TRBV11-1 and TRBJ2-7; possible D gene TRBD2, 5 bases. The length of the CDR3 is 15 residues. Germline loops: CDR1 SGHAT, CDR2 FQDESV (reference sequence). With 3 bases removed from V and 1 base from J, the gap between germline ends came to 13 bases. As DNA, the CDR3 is TGTGCCAGCAGCTTTTCGAGGGCAACTTCCTACGAGCAGTACTTC. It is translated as CASSFSRATSYEQYF.